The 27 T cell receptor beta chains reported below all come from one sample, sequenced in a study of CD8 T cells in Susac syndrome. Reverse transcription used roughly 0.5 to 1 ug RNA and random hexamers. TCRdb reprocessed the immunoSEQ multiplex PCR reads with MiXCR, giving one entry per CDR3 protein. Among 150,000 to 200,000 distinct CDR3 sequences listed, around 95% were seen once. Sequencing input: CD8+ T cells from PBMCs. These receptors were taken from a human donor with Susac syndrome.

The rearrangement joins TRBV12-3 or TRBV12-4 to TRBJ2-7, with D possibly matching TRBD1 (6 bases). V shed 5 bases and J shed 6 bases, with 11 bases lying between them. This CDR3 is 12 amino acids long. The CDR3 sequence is CASSKTGIEQYF. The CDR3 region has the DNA TGTGCCAGCAGTAAAACAGGGATCGAGCAGTACTTC.

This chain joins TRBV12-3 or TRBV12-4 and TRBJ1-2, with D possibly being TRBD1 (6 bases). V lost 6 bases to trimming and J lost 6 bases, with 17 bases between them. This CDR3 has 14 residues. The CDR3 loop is CASSISGEGNGYTF. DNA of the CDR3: TGTGCCAGCAGCATATCAGGGGAGGGGAATGGCTACACCTTC.

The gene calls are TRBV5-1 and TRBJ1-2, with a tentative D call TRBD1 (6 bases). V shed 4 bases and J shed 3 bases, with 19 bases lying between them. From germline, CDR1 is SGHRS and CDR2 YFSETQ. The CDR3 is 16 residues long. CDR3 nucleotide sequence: TGCGCCAGCAGCATGGGAGGACAGACCTTTGACTATGGCTACACCTTC. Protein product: CASSMGGQTFDYGYTF.

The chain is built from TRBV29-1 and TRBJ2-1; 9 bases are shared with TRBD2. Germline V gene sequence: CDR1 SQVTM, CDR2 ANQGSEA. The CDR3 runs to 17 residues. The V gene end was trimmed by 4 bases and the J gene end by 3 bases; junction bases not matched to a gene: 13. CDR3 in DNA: TGCAGCGTTGGATGGCGGATGGGGACTAGCAACTACAATGAGCAGTTCTTC. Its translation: CSVGWRMGTSNYNEQFF.

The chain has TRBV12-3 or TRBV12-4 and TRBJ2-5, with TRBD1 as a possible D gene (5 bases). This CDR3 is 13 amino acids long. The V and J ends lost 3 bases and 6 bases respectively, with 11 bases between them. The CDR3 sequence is CASSFGPGQTQYF. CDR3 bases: TGTGCCAGCAGTTTCGGTCCAGGGCAGACCCAGTACTTC.

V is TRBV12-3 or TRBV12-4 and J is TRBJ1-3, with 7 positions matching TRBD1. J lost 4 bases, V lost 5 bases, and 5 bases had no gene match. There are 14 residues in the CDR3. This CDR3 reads CASSPTGTGNTIYF. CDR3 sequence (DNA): TGTGCCAGCAGTCCGACAGGGACCGGAAACACCATATATTTT.

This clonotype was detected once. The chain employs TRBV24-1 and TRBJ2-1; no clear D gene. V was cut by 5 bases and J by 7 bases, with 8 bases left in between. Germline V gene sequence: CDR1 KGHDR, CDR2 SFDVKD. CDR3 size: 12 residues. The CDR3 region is CATSAQANEQFF. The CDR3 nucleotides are TGTGCCACCAGTGCCCAGGCAAATGAGCAGTTCTTC.

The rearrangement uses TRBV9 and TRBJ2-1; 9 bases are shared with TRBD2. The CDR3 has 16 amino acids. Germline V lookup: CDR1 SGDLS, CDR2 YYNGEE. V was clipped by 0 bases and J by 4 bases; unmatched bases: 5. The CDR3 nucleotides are TGTGCCAGCAGCGTAGTCGGCGGGGGGGCTTACAATGAGCAGTTCTTC. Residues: CASSVVGGGAYNEQFF.

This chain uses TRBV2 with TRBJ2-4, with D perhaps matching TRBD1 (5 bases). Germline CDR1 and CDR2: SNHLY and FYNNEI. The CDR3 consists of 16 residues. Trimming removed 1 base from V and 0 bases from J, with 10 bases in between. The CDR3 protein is CASSEGQSLAKNIQYF. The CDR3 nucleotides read TGTGCCAGCAGTGAAGGACAGTCCCTAGCCAAAAACATTCAGTACTTC.

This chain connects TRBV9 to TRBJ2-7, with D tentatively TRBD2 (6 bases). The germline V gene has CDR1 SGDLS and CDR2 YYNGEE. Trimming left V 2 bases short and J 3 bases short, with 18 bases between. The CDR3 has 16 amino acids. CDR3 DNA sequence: TGTGCCAGCAGCGTGGGAGGTGGAGACCGAGACTACGAGCAGTACTTC. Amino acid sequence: CASSVGGGDRDYEQYF.

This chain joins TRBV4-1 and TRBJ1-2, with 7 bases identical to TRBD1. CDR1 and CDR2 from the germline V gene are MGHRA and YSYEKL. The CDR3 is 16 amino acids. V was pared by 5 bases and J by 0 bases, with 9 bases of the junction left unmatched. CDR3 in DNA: TGCGCCAGCAGCAGTACAGGGGTGGAAGCTAACTATGGCTACACCTTC. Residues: CASSSTGVEANYGYTF.

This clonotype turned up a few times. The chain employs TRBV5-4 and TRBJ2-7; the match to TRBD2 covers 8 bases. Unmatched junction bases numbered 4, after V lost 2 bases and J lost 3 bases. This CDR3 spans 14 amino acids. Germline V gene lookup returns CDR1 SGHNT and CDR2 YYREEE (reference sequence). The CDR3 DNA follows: TGTGCCAGCAGCTTTAGCGGGGCCGACTACGAGCAGTACTTC. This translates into CASSFSGADYEQYF.

In DNA form, the CDR3 reads TGTGCCAGCAGCTTCACCCCATCGTACAATGAGCAGTTCTTC. Translating gives CASSFTPSYNEQFF. The chain is built from TRBV12-3 or TRBV12-4 and TRBJ2-1; D gene unclear. The V end was cut by 6 bases, the J end by 4 bases, with 13 bases between. The CDR3 is 14 amino acids.

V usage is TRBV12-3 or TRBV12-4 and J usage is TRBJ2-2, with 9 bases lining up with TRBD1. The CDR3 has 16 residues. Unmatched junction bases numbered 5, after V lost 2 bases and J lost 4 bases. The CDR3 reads CASSLLVTGGTGELFF. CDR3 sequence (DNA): TGTGCCAGCAGTTTATTGGTGACAGGGGGCACCGGGGAGCTGTTTTTT.

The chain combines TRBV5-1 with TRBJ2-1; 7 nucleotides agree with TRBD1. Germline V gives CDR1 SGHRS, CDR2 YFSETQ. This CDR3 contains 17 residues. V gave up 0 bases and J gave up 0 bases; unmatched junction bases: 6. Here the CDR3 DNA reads TGCGCCAGCAGCTTGGTCGGGACAGTAAGCTCCTACAATGAGCAGTTCTTC. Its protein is CASSLVGTVSSYNEQFF.

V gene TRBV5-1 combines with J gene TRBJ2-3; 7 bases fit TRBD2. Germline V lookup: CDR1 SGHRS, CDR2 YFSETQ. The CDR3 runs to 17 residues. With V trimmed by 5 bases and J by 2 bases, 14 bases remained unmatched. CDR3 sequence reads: CASSRKTSAGPTDTQYF. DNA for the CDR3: TGCGCCAGCAGTCGGAAAACTAGCGCCGGGCCCACAGATACGCAGTATTTT.

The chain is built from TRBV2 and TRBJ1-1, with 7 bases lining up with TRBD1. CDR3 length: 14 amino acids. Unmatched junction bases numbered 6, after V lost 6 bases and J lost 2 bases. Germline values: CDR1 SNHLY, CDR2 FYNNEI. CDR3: CASRRQGANTEAFF. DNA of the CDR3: TGTGCCAGCAGAAGACAGGGAGCAAACACTGAAGCTTTCTTT.

CDR3 nucleotides: TGCAGCGTTCAGAGCGGAACTAGCACAGATACGCAGTATTTT. It specifies CSVQSGTSTDTQYF. J is TRBJ2-3 and V is TRBV29-1; possibly TRBD2 for D (5 bases). Germline CDR1 and CDR2: SQVTM and ANQGSEA. V lost 5 bases and J lost 0, with 12 bases in between. This CDR3 is 14 amino acids long.

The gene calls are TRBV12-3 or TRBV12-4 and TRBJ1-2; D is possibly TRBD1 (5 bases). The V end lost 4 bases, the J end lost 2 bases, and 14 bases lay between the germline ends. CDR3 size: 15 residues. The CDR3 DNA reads TGTGCCAGCAGTTCTCCGGGCAGGGACAACTATGGCTACACCTTC. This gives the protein CASSSPGRDNYGYTF.

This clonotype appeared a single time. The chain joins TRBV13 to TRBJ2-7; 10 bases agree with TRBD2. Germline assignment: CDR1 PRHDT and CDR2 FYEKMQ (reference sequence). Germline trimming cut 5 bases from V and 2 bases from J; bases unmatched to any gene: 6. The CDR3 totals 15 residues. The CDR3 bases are TGTGCCAGCAGCGTGAGGACTAGCGGTCCCTACGAGCAGTACTTC. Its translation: CASSVRTSGPYEQYF.

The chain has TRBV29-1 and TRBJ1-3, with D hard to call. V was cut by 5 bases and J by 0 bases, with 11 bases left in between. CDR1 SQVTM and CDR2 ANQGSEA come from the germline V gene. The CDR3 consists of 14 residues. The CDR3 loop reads CSVMDAASGNTIYF. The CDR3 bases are TGCAGCGTTATGGACGCAGCCTCTGGAAACACCATATATTTT.

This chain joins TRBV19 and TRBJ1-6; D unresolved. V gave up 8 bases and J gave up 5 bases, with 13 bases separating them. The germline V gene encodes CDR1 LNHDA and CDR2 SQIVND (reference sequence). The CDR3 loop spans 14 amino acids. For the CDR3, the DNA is TGTGCCAGTGGGTCGAGCCTTAATAATTCACCCCTCCACTTT. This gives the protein CASGSSLNNSPLHF.

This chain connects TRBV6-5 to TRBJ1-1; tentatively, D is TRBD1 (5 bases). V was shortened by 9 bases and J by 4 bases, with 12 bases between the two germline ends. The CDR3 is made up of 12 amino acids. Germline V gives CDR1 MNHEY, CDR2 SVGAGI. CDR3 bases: TGTGCCAGTCGTCGGGGGAGCACTGAAGCTTTCTTT. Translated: CASRRGSTEAFF.

This CDR3 is CAISESPTSTDTQYF. The CDR3 coding sequence is TGTGCCATCAGTGAGTCTCCTACCAGCACAGATACGCAGTATTTT. This chain connects TRBV10-3 to TRBJ2-3; no firm D call. Trimming stripped 0 bases from V and 0 bases from J, with 7 bases between. CDR3 length equals 15 residues. In germline, CDR1 is ENHRY, CDR2 SYGVKD.

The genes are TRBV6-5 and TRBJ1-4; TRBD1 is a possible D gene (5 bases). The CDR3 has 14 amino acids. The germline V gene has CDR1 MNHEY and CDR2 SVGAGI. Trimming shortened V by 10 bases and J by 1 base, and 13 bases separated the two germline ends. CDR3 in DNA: TGTGCCACGAAGGGGACGGTAACTAATGAAAAACTGTTTTTT. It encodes CATKGTVTNEKLFF.

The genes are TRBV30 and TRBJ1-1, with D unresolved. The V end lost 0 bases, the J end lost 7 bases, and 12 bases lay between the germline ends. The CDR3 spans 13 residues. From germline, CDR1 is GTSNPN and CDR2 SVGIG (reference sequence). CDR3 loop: CAWSVEVKGEAFF. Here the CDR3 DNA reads TGTGCCTGGAGTGTGGAGGTCAAAGGTGAAGCTTTCTTT.

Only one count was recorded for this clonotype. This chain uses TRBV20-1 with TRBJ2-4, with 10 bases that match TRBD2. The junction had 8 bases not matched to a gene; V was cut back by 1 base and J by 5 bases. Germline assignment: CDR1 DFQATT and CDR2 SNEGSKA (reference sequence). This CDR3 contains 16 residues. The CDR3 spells CSARGASGRAENIQYF. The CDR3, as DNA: TGCAGTGCTAGAGGAGCCAGCGGGAGGGCGGAAAACATTCAGTACTTC.